Presented here are 16 T cell receptor beta chains from one specimen sequenced in a study of T-cell reconstitution after alpha-beta-depleted transplantation in children. A library of TCRbeta sequences, prepared with unique molecular identifiers, was generated. TCRdb ran MiXCR on the PCR reads and lists one entry per CDR3 protein. This repertoire shows 4,000 or so distinct CDR3 sequences, about a quarter found once; its top ten account for 58%. Sequencing used PBMCs, mostly from graft donor cells, obtained 60 days after TCRalphabeta/CD19-depleted stem cell transplant. The receptors come from a boy in the first two years of life who had a stem cell transplant for acute myeloid leukemia, so the T cells may come from the graft donor.

This clonotype was counted ten times or more. V is TRBV6-2 or TRBV6-3 and J is TRBJ1-1; D unresolved. This CDR3 region has 13 residues. Deletions cut 8 bases from V and 2 bases from J, with 12 bases between. Germline V CDR1 and CDR2: MNHEY, SVGEGT. The DNA of the CDR3 is TGTGCCAGCCAAAGGACGGGCAACACTGAAGCTTTCTTT. Its protein product is CASQRTGNTEAFF.

The sample holds a few counts of this clonotype. V is TRBV9 and J is TRBJ2-3; D might be TRBD2 (5 bases). Germline values: CDR1 SGDLS, CDR2 YYNGEE. The V end was cut by 5 bases, the J end by 2 bases, with 6 bases between. This CDR3 region has 12 residues. CDR3 amino acids: CASRRVTDTQYF. For the CDR3, the DNA is TGTGCCAGCAGGAGGGTCACAGATACGCAGTATTTT.

This clonotype was detected ten times or more. The rearrangement joins TRBV3-1 to TRBJ2-1; D uncertain. Per the germline V gene, CDR1 is LGHDT and CDR2 is YNNKEL (reference sequence). V was cut by 0 bases and J by 7 bases, with 10 bases left in between. The length of the CDR3 is 14 residues. Here the CDR3 DNA reads TGTGCCAGCAGCCAAGAATTTCAGAGGAATGAGCAGTTCTTC. Translation gives CASSQEFQRNEQFF.

Many counts were recorded for this clonotype. The genes are TRBV15 and TRBJ2-7; TRBD1 matches at 10 bases. The V gene end was trimmed by 3 bases and the J gene end by 5 bases; junction bases not matched to a gene: 4. Germline-derived CDR1 and CDR2 are LNHNV and YYDKDF (reference sequence). This CDR3 contains 14 residues. CDR3 sequence reads: CATSRGTGANEQYV. The CDR3 DNA follows: TGTGCCACCAGCAGGGGGACAGGGGCCAACGAGCAGTACGTC.

By sample fraction, this clonotype is medium-sized. The V gene is TRBV5-1, the J gene TRBJ1-5; the D gene is possibly TRBD1 (6 bases). V was pared by 3 bases and J by 4 bases, with 11 bases between. The length of the CDR3 is 14 residues. Germline-derived CDR1 and CDR2 are SGHRS and YFSETQ. The CDR3 region is CASSSGVPNQPQHF. In DNA, the CDR3 is TGCGCCAGCAGCTCAGGGGTACCAAATCAGCCCCAGCATTTT.

Sample share makes this clonotype medium-sized. The chain links TRBV7-2 to TRBJ1-1; TRBD1 matches 7 bases. The CDR3 is made up of 18 amino acids. The junction had 16 bases not matched to a gene; V was cut back by 2 bases and J by 4 bases. Germline loops: CDR1 SGHTA, CDR2 FQGNSA. CDR3 sequence: CASSLPHYGGEGATEAFF. For the CDR3, the DNA is TGTGCCAGCAGCTTACCCCACTACGGAGGCGAGGGGGCCACTGAAGCTTTCTTT.

This clonotype was recorded at least ten times. V usage is TRBV6-5 and J usage is TRBJ2-7, with 10 bases aligning to TRBD1. J lost 5 bases, V lost 0 bases, and 7 bases had no gene match. This CDR3 has 16 amino acids. Germline V lookup: CDR1 MNHEY, CDR2 SVGAGI. CDR3 in DNA: TGTGCCAGCAGTTACTCACCGACAGGGGGCCTCGACGAGCAGTACTTC. This encodes CASSYSPTGGLDEQYF.

This clonotype has at least ten counts. V usage is TRBV19 and J usage is TRBJ1-5; D ambiguous. Per germline, CDR1 LNHDA and CDR2 SQIVND (reference sequence). The length of the CDR3 is 13 residues. Trimming removed 1 base at V and 3 bases at J, with 4 bases between. CDR3 nucleotides: TGTGCCAGTAGTATAGTTCTCAATCAGCCCCAGCATTTT. Its translation is CASSIVLNQPQHF.

This clonotype was counted ten times or more. The chain couples TRBV5-1 to TRBJ1-6, with D uncertain. This CDR3 is built from 15 residues. The V gene lost 0 bases and the J gene lost 7 bases, with 11 bases spanning the gap. CDR1 and CDR2 from the germline V gene are SGHRS and YFSETQ. CDR3 in DNA: TGCGCCAGCAGCTTGGCTGATTTTTTGAATTCACCCCTCCACTTT. Amino acids: CASSLADFLNSPLHF.

By share, this clonotype ranks as medium-sized. The rearrangement joins TRBV7-2 to TRBJ2-3; 9 bases map to TRBD2. In germline, CDR1 is SGHTA, CDR2 FQGNSA. V was pared by 2 bases and J by 3 bases, with 9 bases of the junction left unmatched. The CDR3 covers 17 residues. The chain's CDR3 is CASSLSGGGVKTDTQYF. CDR3 in DNA: TGTGCCAGCAGCTTATCGGGCGGGGGGGTAAAAACAGATACGCAGTATTTT. Full variable domain (outside the CDR3, taken from reference TRBV7-2 and TRBJ2-3): GAGVSQSPSNKVTEKGKDVELRCDPISGHTALYWYRQSLGQGLEFLIYFQGNSAPDKSGLPSDRFSAERTGGSVSTLTIQRTQQEDSAVYLCASSLSGGGVKTDTQYFGPGTRLTVL.

This clonotype was seen many times. The rearrangement uses TRBV18 and TRBJ1-3; no clear D gene. The CDR3 covers 15 residues. CDR1 is KGHSH and CDR2 is LQKENI in the germline V gene. Trimming cost V 3 bases and J 0 bases, with 9 bases left between them. CDR3 sequence: CASSPSHSSGNTIYF. The CDR3 coding sequence is TGTGCCAGCTCACCCTCACATAGCTCTGGAAACACCATATATTTT.

The V gene is TRBV4-2, the J gene TRBJ2-1; D perhaps matches TRBD2 (5 bases). Trimming shortened V by 5 bases and J by 6 bases, and 11 bases separated the two germline ends. Germline CDR1 and CDR2: LGHNA and YNFKEQ. This CDR3 spans 13 amino acids. CDR3 DNA: TGTGCCAGCAGCAACCAGGAGGTCAATGAGCAGTTCTTC. It codes for CASSNQEVNEQFF.

Ten or more counts support this clonotype. The chain has TRBV5-1 and TRBJ2-1; 14 nucleotides match TRBD2. The germline V gene encodes CDR1 SGHRS and CDR2 YFSETQ. V lost 4 bases to trimming and J lost 8 bases; unmatched junction nucleotides: 5. The CDR3 sequence is 15 residues long. In nucleotides, the CDR3 is TGCGCCAGCAGCCCGACTAGCGGGGGGGCGTATGAGCAGTTCTTC. Amino acids: CASSPTSGGAYEQFF. The full variable domain, rest sourced from reference TRBV5-1 and TRBJ2-1, is KAGVTQTPRYLIKTRGQQVTLSCSPISGHRSVSWYQQTPGQGLQFLFEYFSETQRNKGNFPGRFSGRQFSNSRSEMNVSTLELGDSALYLCASSPTSGGAYEQFFGPGTRLTVL.

The chain recombines TRBV29-1 with TRBJ1-3; D ambiguous. V was cut by 5 bases and J by 4 bases, with 9 bases left in between. CDR1 is SQVTM, CDR2 ANQGSEA, per germline. CDR3 length: 12 residues. The DNA for the CDR3 is TGCAGCGTTAACCGGGGAGGAAACACCATATATTTT. It specifies CSVNRGGNTIYF.

By share, this clonotype ranks as medium-sized (0.01 to 0.1%). Here the CDR3 reads CASSLVPGAAYEQYV. The CDR3 DNA follows: TGTGCCAGCAGCTTAGTACCAGGGGCGGCCTACGAGCAGTACGTC. This chain connects TRBV7-9 to TRBJ2-7; weak D call: TRBD1 (6 bases). CDR3 length: 15 amino acids. The V gene's germline CDR1 is SEHNR and CDR2 FQNEAQ (reference sequence). V lost 1 base and J 2 bases, leaving 12 bases between the germline ends.

This clonotype was counted ten times or more. V gene TRBV6-1 combines with J gene TRBJ1-1; D gene uncertain. The CDR3 has 18 residues. Trimming removed 6 bases from V and 4 bases from J, with 27 bases in between. Germline V gene lookup returns CDR1 MNHNS and CDR2 SASEGT. CDR3 bases: TGTGCCAGCAGCGACTATTTATACCTCAGTGGGGTTCCCACTGAAGCTTTCTTT. It encodes CASSDYLYLSGVPTEAFF.